Here is one T cell receptor (beta chain) with its context. Methods used by the authors: Reference gene primer amplification gave estimated nucleated cell counts. Data came from immunoSEQ multiplex PCR; TCRdb stores just in-frame clones and leaves some out. The DNA gave D and trimming, while V, J and clone size come from that table. The sample includes 150,000 to 200,000 clones, roughly 85% seen only once; the top ten take over 2.5%. Germline loops: CDR1 SGHRS, CDR2 YFSETQ. This CDR3 spans 16 amino acids. The V gene lost 0 bases and the J gene lost 2 bases, with 9 bases spanning the gap. The data were obtained in a study of blood T cell repertoires in COVID-19. Study-level background: Sites across the United States, Italy and Spain contributed samples from acute and convalescent COVID-19. In each case, the material was cDNA or gDNA derived from T cells, B-cell-depleted T cells, or PBMCs.

This chain links TRBV5-1 with TRBJ2-6; the D gene is possibly TRBD1 (5 bases). Sequencing input: peripheral blood. The clonotype comes from a man aged 55 to 70 with acute or convalescent COVID-19. CDR3 in amino acids: CASSLGGEAGANVLTF. The CDR3 region has the DNA TGCGCCAGCAGCTTGGGGGGCGAGGCTGGGGCCAACGTCCTGACTTTC.